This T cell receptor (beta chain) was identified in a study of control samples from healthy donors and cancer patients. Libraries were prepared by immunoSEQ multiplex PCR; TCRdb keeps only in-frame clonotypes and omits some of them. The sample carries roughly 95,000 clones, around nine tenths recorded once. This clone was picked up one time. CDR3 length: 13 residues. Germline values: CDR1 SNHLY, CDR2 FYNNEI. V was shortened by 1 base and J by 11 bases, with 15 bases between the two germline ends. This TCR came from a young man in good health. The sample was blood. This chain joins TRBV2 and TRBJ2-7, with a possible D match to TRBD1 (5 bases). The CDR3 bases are TGTGCCAGCAGTGAAGAGGCGCAGGGCAAGGAGTACTTC. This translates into CASSEEAQGKEYF.